The 9 T cell receptor beta chains given below trace back to one sample, sequenced in a study of radiation and T cells in renal cell carcinoma (TCRdb year 2020). In light of the paper, this sample's time point label describes: blood 2 weeks post-SBRT. This sample's treatment or condition label indicates: 15 Gy SBRT to primary tumor, nephrectomy 4 weeks later. Library preparation employed the immunoSEQ multiplex PCR assay. Here the immuneACCESS table is served through TCRdb, limited to in-frame sequences with V and J called. Missing clones are a known gap in these copies; in checked studies unresolved V genes cover under half, and the rest lacks a known reason. This sample gives roughly 130,000 clones in total; roughly 77% of them show up just once. The leading ten clones occupy 1.9% of the sample. The sequences come from blood, collected from a patient whose treatment included radiotherapy and nephrectomy. These receptors came from a woman aged 60 to 75 with renal cell carcinoma.

The rearrangement joins TRBV7-2 to TRBJ1-3, with a weak D call TRBD1 (5 bases). The germline V gene encodes CDR1 SGHTA and CDR2 FQGNSA. V lost 3 bases and J 0 bases, leaving 9 bases between the germline ends. The CDR3 runs 15 residues. The CDR3 sequence is CASSLVRASGNTIYF. The CDR3, as DNA: TGTGCCAGCAGCTTGGTCAGGGCCTCTGGAAACACCATATATTTT. The variable domain in full, completed from reference TRBV7-2 and TRBJ1-3, reads GAGVSQSPSNKVTEKGKDVELRCDPISGHTALYWYRQSLGQGLEFLIYFQGNSAPDKSGLPSDRFSAERTGGSVSTLTIQRTQQEDSAVYLCASSLVRASGNTIYFGEGSWLTVV.

At least ten counts were recorded for this clone. The chain couples TRBV5-6 to TRBJ1-1; TRBD1 might be the D (6 bases). This CDR3 contains 12 residues. Trimming stripped 4 bases from V and 10 bases from J, with 14 bases between. The germline V gene has CDR1 SGHDT and CDR2 YYEEEE. CDR3 amino acids: CASSQGTQRAFF. The CDR3 DNA reads as TGTGCCAGCAGCCAGGGGACGCAGCGAGCTTTCTTT.

The chain's CDR3 is CSSAGPNQPQHF. The CDR3 bases are TGTTCTTCGGCAGGGCCCAATCAGCCCCAGCATTTT. The chain joins TRBV28 to TRBJ1-5, with a possible D match to TRBD1 (5 bases). This CDR3 contains 12 residues. Germline V gene lookup returns CDR1 MDHEN and CDR2 SYDVKM.

The genes are TRBV28 and TRBJ2-5, with 11 nucleotides matching TRBD2. The germline V gene has CDR1 MDHEN and CDR2 SYDVKM. CDR3 length: 14 residues. With 6 bases clipped from V and 4 bases from J, the junction kept 4 bases outside the gene matches. The chain's CDR3 is CASRLAGGRETQYF. DNA of the CDR3: TGTGCCAGCAGGTTAGCGGGGGGGCGAGAGACCCAGTACTTC.

This chain joins TRBV7-6 and TRBJ2-7, with 10 bases matching TRBD1. The CDR3 runs 15 residues. V was clipped by 1 base and J by 3 bases; unmatched bases: 3. Germline CDR1 is SGHVS and CDR2 is FNYEAQ. The CDR3 region has the DNA TGTGCCAGCAGCTTAGAAGGGGACAGGGGCTACGAGCAGTACTTC. This translates into CASSLEGDRGYEQYF.

The V gene is TRBV27, the J gene TRBJ2-1; TRBD2 might be the D (7 bases). CDR1 is MNHEY and CDR2 is SMNVEV in the germline V gene (reference sequence). CDR3 length: 17 amino acids. Trimming shortened V by 6 bases and J by 9 bases, and 27 bases separated the two germline ends. The CDR3 spells CASRRRQAYSGLSEQFF. CDR3 nucleotides: TGTGCCAGCAGACGCCGACAGGCATATAGCGGGCTTAGTGAGCAGTTCTTC.

J is TRBJ1-1 and V is TRBV7-8, with D unresolved. The V end was cut by 10 bases, the J end by 4 bases, with 13 bases between. CDR1 is SGHVS and CDR2 is FQNEAQ in the germline V gene. CDR3 size: 12 residues. This CDR3 is CATGVMGTEAFF. The CDR3, as DNA: TGTGCCACCGGTGTGATGGGCACTGAAGCTTTCTTT. Drawing the rest from reference TRBV7-8 and TRBJ1-1, the complete variable domain is GAGVSQSPRYKVAKRGQDVALRCDPISGHVSLFWYQQALGQGPEFLTYFQNEAQLDKSGLPSDRFFAERPEGSVSTLKIQRTQQEDSAVYLCATGVMGTEAFFGQGTRLTVV.

This clone is a singleton in its sample. The V and J genes are TRBV6-5 and TRBJ1-1, with no clear D. The ends were cut back, 2 bases at V and 5 bases at J, with 6 bases in the middle. The CDR3 has 12 amino acids. Germline V gene lookup returns CDR1 MNHEY and CDR2 SVGAGI. The CDR3: CASSYAETEAFF. As DNA, the CDR3 is TGTGCCAGCAGTTACGCGGAAACTGAAGCTTTCTTT.

This chain uses TRBV7-9 with TRBJ1-1, with D unclear. V lost 5 bases and J 2 bases, leaving 6 bases between the germline ends. The CDR3 has 12 amino acids. Germline V lookup: CDR1 SEHNR, CDR2 FQNEAQ (reference sequence). The CDR3 region is CASSGLNTEAFF. In nucleotides, the CDR3 is TGTGCCAGCAGCGGGCTAAACACTGAAGCTTTCTTT.